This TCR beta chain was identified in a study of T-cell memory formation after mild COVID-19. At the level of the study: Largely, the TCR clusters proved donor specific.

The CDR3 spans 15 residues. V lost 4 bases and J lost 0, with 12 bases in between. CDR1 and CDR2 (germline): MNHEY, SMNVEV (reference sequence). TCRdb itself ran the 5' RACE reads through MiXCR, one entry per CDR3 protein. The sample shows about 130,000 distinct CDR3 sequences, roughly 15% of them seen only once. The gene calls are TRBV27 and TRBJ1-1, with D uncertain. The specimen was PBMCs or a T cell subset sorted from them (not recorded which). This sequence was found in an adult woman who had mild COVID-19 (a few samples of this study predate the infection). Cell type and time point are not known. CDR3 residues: CASSYSKSMNTEAFF. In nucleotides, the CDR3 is TGTGCCAGCAGTTACTCCAAGTCTATGAACACTGAAGCTTTCTTT.